Included here is one T cell receptor beta chain sequence, with context. Brentuximab vedotin exposure varied, and every patient relapsed after autologous stem cell transplantation. The CDR3 runs to 15 residues. Germline assignment: CDR1 GTSNPN and CDR2 SVGIG (reference sequence). Trimming cost V 0 bases and J 7 bases, with 16 bases left between them. This entry comes from a study of PD-1 blockade in classical Hodgkin lymphoma. Study details: Patients got intravenous nivolumab 3 mg/kg every 2 weeks.

TCRdb's copy holds only in-frame clones and misses some; the assay was immunoSEQ multiplex PCR. The repertoire includes under 3,000 clones, 58% of them detected once, and around 30% sits in the top ten. The chain joins TRBV30 to TRBJ1-5; possible D gene TRBD1, 5 bases. This TCR was recovered from a human donor with classical Hodgkin lymphoma. Sequenced here: peripheral blood mononuclear cells (PBMCs), sampled at baseline. Here the CDR3 DNA reads TGTGCCTGGAGTGTAGGAAAAAGGGGTCACCAGCCCCAGCATTTT. This codes for CAWSVGKRGHQPQHF. The whole variable domain, remainder taken from reference TRBV30 and TRBJ1-5, is SQTIHQWPATLVQPVGSPLSLECTVEGTSNPNLYWYRQAAGRGLQLLFYSVGIGQISSEVPQNLSASRPQDRQFILSSKKLLLSDSGFYLCAWSVGKRGHQPQHFGDGTRLSIL.